This TCR beta chain derives from a study of T cell repertoires in cytomegalovirus infection. About the study: Researchers turned to recently identified HLA-C-restricted CMV epitopes as well as well-studied HLA-B-restricted ones. Both CMV infection and a matching HLA type were indicated by public TCR beta signatures.

There are many counts of this clonotype. Antigen specificity is unknown. J gave up 6 bases and V 1 base, and 7 bases lay outside the gene matches. The CDR3 has 16 amino acids. Germline CDR1 reads SGHTA; CDR2 reads FQGNSA. TCRdb fed the reads into MiXCR, producing one record per CDR3 protein. The repertoire holds roughly 80,000 distinct CDR3 sequences, with approximately 24% as singletons. Study-level findings and limits: What dominated the ex vivo response were HLA-C-restricted CMV-specific TCR beta clonotypes.

This specimen consisted of CD8+ T cells from cultured PBMCs, obtained from culture after CMV antigen stimulation. The TCR was taken from a human donor in good health (CMV status not recorded). Some clones in this sample may be carry-over from other donors' samples. The V call is TRBV7-2, the J call TRBJ1-5, with TRBD1 matching over 9 bases. CDR3 region: CASSLGSGTGIQPQHF. As DNA, the CDR3 is TGTGCCAGCAGCTTAGGTTCAGGGACAGGGATTCAGCCCCAGCATTTT. The variable domain in full, completed from reference TRBV7-2 and TRBJ1-5, reads GAGVSQSPSNKVTEKGKDVELRCDPISGHTALYWYRQSLGQGLEFLIYFQGNSAPDKSGLPSDRFSAERTGGSVSTLTIQRTQQEDSAVYLCASSLGSGTGIQPQHFGDGTRLSIL.